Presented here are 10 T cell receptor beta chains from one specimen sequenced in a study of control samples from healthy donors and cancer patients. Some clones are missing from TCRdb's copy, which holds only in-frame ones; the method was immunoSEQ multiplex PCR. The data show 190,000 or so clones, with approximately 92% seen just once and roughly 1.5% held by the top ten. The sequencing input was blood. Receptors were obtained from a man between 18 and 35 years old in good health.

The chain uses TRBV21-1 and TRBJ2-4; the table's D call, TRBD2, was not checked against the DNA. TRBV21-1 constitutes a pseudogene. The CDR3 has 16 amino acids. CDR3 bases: TGTGCCAGCAGCAAAGCCCCAGGGAGGCGCAAAAACATTCAGTACTTC. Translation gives CASSKAPGRRKNIQYF.

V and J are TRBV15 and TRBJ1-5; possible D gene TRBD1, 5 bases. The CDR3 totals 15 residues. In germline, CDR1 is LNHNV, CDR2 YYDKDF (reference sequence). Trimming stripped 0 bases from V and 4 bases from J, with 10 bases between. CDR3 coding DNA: TGTGCCACCAGCAGAGATGGGACGGCTAATCAGCCCCAGCATTTT. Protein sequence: CATSRDGTANQPQHF.

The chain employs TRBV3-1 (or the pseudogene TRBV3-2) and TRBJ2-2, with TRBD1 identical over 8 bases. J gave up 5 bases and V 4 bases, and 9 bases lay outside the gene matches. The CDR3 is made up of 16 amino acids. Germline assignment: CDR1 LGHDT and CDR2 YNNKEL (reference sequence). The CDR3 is CASSRPRTGMTGELFF. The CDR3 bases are TGTGCCAGCAGCCGCCCGAGGACAGGGATGACCGGGGAGCTGTTTTTT.

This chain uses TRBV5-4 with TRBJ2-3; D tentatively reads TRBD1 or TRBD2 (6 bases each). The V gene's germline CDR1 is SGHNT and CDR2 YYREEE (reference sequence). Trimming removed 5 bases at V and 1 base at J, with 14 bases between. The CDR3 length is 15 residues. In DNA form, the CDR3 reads TGTGCCAGCAGGGTTGAGGGGGGAGGCACAGATACGCAGTATTTT. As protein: CASRVEGGGTDTQYF.

The CDR3 sequence: CASSVTSIAYNEQFF. CDR3 sequence (DNA): TGTGCCAGCAGCGTGACTAGTATCGCCTACAATGAGCAGTTCTTC. This chain uses TRBV7-2 with TRBJ2-1; TRBD2 is a possible D gene (6 bases). CDR1 is SGHTA, CDR2 FQGNSA, per germline. The CDR3 has 15 residues. With 5 bases removed from V and 2 bases from J, the gap between germline ends came to 13 bases.

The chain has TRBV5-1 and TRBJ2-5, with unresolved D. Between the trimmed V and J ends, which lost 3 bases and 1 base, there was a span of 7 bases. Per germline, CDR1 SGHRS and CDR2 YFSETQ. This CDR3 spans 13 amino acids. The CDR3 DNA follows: TGCGCCAGCAGCTCCGCACTCCAAGAGACCCAGTACTTC. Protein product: CASSSALQETQYF.

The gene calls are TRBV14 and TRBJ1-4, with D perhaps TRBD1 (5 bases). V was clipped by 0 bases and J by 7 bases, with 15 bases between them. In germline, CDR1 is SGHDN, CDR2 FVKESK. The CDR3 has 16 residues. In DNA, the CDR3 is TGTGCCAGCAGCCAAGATCGGGGGGGATCGGCTGAAAAACTGTTTTTT. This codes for CASSQDRGGSAEKLFF.

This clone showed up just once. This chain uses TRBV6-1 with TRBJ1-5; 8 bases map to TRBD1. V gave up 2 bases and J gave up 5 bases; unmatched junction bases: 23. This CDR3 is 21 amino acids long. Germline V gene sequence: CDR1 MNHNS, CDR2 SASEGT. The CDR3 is CASSERFSSGRQGRKDQPQHF. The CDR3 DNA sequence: TGTGCCAGCAGTGAAAGGTTTTCCTCGGGCCGACAGGGGCGGAAGGATCAGCCCCAGCATTTT.

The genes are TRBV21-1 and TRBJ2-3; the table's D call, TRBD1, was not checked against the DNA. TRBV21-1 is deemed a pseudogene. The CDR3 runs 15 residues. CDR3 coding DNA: TGTGCCAGCAGCGGGACAGGGGGGGAGACAGATACGCAGTATTTT. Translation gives CASSGTGGETDTQYF.

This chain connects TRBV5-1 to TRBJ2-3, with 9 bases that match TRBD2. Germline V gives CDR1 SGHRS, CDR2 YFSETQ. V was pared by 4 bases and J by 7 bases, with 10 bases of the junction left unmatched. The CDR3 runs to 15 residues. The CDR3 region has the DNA TGCGCCAGCAGCCCGGGCCTAGCGGGGACATATACGCAGTATTTT. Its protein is CASSPGLAGTYTQYF.